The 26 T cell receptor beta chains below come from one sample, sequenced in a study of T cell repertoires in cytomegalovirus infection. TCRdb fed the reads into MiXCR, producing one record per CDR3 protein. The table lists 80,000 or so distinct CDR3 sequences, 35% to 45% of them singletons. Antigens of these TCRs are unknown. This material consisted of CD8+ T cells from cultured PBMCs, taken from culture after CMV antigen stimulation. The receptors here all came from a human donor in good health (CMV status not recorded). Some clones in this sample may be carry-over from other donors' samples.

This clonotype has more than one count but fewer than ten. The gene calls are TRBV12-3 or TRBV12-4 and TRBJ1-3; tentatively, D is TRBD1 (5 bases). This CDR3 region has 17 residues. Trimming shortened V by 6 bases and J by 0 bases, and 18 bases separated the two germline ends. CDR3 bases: TGTGCCAGCAGCTTTACGCCGGGACTGAACTCTGGAAACACCATATATTTT. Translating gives CASSFTPGLNSGNTIYF.

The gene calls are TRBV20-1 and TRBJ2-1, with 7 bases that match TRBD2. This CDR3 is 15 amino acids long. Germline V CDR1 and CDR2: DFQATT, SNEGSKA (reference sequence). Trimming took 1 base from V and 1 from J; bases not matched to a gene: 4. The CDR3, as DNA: TGCAGTGCTAGAGCCCTAGCGGATTCCTACAATGAGCAGTTCTTC. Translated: CSARALADSYNEQFF.

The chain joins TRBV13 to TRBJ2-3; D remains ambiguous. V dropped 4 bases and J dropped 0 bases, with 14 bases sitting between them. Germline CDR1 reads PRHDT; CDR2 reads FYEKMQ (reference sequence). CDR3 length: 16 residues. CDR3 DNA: TGTGCCAGCAGCTACTGGAACGGACCAAGCACAGATACGCAGTATTTT. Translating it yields CASSYWNGPSTDTQYF.

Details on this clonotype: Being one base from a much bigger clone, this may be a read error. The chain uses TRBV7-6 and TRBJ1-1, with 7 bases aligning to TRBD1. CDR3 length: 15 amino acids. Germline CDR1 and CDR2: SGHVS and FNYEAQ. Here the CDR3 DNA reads TGTACCAGCAGCTTAGCGGCAGGGGGGAACACTGAAGCTTTCTTT. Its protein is CTSSLAAGGNTEAFF.

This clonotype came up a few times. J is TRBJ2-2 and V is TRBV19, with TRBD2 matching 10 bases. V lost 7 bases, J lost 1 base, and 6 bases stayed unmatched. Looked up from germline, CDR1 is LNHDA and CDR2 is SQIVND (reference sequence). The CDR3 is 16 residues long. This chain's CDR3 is CASISSGGENTGELFF. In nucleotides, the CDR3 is TGTGCCAGTATTTCTAGCGGGGGAGAGAACACCGGGGAGCTGTTTTTT.

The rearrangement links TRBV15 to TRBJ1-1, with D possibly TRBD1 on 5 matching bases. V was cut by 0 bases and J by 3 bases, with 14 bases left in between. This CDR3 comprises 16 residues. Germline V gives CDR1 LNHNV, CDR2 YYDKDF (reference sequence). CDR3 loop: CATSRDARVYDTEAFF. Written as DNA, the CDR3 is TGTGCCACCAGCAGAGATGCCAGGGTGTATGACACTGAAGCTTTCTTT.

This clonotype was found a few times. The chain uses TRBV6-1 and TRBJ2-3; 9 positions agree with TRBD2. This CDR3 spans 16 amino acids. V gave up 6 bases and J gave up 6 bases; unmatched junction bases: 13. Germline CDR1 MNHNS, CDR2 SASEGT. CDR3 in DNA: TGTGCCAGCAGCGAGAAGGGGACTAGCTGGCCGGATACGCAGTATTTT. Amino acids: CASSEKGTSWPDTQYF.

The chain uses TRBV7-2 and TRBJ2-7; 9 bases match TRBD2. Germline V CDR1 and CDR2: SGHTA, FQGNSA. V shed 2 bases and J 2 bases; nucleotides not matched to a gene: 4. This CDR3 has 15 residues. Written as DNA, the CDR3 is TGTGCCAGCAGCTTATGGACTAGCGAAACCTACGAGCAGTACTTC. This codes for CASSLWTSETYEQYF.

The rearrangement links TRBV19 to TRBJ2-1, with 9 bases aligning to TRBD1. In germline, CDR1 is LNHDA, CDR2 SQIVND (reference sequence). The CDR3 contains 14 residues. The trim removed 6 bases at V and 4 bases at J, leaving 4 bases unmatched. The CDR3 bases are TGTGCCAGTAGGACAGGGGGGATTTACAATGAGCAGTTCTTC. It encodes CASRTGGIYNEQFF.

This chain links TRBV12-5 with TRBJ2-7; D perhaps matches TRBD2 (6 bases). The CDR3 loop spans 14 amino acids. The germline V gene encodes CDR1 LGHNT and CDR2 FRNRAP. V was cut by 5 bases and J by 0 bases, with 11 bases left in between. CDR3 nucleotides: TGTGCTAGTGGTCCCCCGACTAGCTCCTACGAGCAGTACTTC. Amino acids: CASGPPTSSYEQYF.

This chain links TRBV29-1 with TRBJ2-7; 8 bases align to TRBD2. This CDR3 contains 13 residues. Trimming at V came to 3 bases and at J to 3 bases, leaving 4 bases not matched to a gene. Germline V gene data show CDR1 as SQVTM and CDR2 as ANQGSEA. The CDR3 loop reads CSVEAGGLYEQYF. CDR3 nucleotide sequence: TGCAGCGTTGAGGCGGGGGGACTCTACGAGCAGTACTTC.

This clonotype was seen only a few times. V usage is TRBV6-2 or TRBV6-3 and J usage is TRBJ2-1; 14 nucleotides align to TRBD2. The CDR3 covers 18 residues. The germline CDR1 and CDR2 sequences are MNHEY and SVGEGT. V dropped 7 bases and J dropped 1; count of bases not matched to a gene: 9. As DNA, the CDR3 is TGTGCCAGCACCCGACTAGCGGGGGGGCCTTTTTCCTACAATGAGCAGTTCTTC. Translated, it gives CASTRLAGGPFSYNEQFF.

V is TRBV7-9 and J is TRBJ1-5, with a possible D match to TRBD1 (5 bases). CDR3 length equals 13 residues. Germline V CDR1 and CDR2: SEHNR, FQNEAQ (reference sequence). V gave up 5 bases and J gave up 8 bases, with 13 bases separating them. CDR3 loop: CASSGVRGEPQHF. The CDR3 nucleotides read TGTGCCAGCAGCGGTGTGAGGGGTGAGCCCCAGCATTTT. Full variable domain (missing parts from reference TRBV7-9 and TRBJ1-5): DTGVSQNPRHKITKRGQNVTFRCDPISEHNRLYWYRQTLGQGPEFLTYFQNEAQLEKSRLLSDRFSAERPKGSFSTLEIQRTEQGDSAMYLCASSGVRGEPQHFGDGTRLSIL.

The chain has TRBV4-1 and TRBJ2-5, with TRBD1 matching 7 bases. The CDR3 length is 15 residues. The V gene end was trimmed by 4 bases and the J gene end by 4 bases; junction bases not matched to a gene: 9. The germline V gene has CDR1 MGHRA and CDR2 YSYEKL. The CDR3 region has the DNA TGCGCCAGCAGCCCACGACAGGGAGAGGGAGAGACCCAGTACTTC. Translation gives CASSPRQGEGETQYF.

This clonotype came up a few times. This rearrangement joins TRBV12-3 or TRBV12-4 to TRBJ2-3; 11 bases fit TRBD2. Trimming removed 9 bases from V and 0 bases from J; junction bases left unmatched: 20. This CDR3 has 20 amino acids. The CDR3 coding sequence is TGTGCCAGTTCCCACCCGGGAACTAGCGGGGGCGTATTAAGCACAGATACGCAGTATTTT. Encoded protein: CASSHPGTSGGVLSTDTQYF.

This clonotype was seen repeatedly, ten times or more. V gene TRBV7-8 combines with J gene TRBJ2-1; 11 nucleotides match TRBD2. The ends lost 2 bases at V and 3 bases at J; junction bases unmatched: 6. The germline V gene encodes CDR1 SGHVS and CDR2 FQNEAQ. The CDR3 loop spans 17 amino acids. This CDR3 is CASSLSTSGAYYNEQFF. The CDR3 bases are TGTGCCAGCAGCTTATCGACTAGCGGGGCTTACTACAATGAGCAGTTCTTC. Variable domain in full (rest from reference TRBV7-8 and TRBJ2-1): GAGVSQSPRYKVAKRGQDVALRCDPISGHVSLFWYQQALGQGPEFLTYFQNEAQLDKSGLPSDRFFAERPEGSVSTLKIQRTQQEDSAVYLCASSLSTSGAYYNEQFFGPGTRLTVL.

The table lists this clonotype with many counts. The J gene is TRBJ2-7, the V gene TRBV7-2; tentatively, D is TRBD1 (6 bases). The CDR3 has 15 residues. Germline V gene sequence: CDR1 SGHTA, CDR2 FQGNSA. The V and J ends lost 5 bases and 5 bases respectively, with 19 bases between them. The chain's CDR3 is CASSESTGGTNEQYF. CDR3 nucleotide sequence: TGTGCCAGCAGCGAGTCGACAGGAGGTACTAACGAGCAGTACTTC.

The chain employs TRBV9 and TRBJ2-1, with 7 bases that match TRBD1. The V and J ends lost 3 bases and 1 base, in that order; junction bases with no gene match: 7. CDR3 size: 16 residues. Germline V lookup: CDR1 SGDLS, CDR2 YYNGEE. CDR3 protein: CASSASRTGSYNEQFF. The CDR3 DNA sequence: TGTGCCAGCAGCGCATCCAGGACAGGATCCTACAATGAGCAGTTCTTC.

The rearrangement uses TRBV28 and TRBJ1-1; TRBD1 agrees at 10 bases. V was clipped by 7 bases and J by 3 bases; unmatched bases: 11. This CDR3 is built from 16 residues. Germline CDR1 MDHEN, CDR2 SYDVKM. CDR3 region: CASTDRDRGLDTEAFF. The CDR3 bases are TGTGCCAGCACAGACCGGGACAGGGGATTGGACACTGAAGCTTTCTTT.

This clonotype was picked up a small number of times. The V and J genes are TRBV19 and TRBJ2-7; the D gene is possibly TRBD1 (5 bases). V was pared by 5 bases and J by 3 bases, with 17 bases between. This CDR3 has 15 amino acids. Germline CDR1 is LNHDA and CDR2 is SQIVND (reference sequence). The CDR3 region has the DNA TGTGCCAGTAGTTCCAGTTTGGCAGGGTACTACGAGCAGTACTTC. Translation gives CASSSSLAGYYEQYF.

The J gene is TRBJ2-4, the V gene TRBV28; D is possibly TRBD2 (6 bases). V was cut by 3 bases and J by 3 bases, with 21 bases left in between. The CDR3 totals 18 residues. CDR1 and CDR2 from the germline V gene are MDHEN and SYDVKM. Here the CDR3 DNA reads TGTGCCAGCAGTTTCGGGACGGAGGGGTCGAGGGACAAAAACATTCAGTACTTC. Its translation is CASSFGTEGSRDKNIQYF.

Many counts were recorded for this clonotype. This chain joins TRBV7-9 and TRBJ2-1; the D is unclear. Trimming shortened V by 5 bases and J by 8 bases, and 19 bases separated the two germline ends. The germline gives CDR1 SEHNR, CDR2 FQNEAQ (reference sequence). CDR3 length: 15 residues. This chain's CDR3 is CASSQGITEVHEQFF. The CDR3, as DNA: TGTGCCAGCAGCCAAGGGATAACAGAGGTCCATGAGCAGTTCTTC.

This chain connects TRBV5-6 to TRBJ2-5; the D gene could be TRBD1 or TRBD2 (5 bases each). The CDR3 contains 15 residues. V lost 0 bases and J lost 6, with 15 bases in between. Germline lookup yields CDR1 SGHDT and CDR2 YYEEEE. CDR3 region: CASSLGDLRRQTQYF. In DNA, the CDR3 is TGTGCCAGCAGCTTGGGGGACCTGCGCAGGCAGACCCAGTACTTC.

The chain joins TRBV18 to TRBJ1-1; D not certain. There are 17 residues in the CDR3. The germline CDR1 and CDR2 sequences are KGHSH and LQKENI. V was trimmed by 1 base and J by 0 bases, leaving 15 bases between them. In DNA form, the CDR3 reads TGTGCCAGCTCACCACGAGGGAATCGAGAGCTGAACACTGAAGCTTTCTTT. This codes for CASSPRGNRELNTEAFF.

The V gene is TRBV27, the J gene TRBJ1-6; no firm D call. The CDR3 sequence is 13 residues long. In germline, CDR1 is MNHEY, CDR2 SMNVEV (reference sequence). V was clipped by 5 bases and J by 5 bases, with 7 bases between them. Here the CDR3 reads CASSQMDNSPLHF. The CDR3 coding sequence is TGTGCCAGCAGTCAAATGGATAATTCACCCCTCCACTTT.

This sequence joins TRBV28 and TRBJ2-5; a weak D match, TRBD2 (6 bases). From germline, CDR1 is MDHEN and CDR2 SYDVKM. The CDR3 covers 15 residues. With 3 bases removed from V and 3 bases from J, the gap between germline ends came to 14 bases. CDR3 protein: CASSLGQGLEETQYF. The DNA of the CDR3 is TGTGCCAGCAGTTTGGGTCAGGGACTCGAAGAGACCCAGTACTTC.